Shown below are 14 T cell receptor beta chains from a single sample sequenced in a study of cytomegalovirus exposure and HLA in healthy donors. Use of 60 Vbeta and 13 Jbeta primers characterized the PCR. TCRdb keeps only in-frame clones here, not all; method: immunoSEQ multiplex PCR. The sample lists roughly 140,000 clones; 75% to 90% were seen once. The sample taken for sequencing was PBMCs. The receptors here all came from a female donor in good health and CMV-seronegative.

The V and J genes are TRBV7-2 and TRBJ2-7; 11 nucleotides match TRBD1. The CDR3 is made up of 15 amino acids. J gave up 0 bases and V 4 bases, and 2 bases lay outside the gene matches. Germline V gives CDR1 SGHTA, CDR2 FQGNSA. The CDR3 region is CASSSGQGASYEQYF. The DNA for the CDR3 is TGTGCCAGCAGCTCCGGACAGGGGGCCTCCTACGAGCAGTACTTC.

The rearrangement joins TRBV27 to TRBJ1-3; D unclear. This CDR3 region has 14 residues. Trimming left V 8 bases short and J 0 bases short, with 11 bases between. Germline CDR1 MNHEY, CDR2 SMNVEV (reference sequence). In DNA, the CDR3 is TGTGCCAGCGCGGACGGGAACTCTGGAAACACCATATATTTT. It is translated as CASADGNSGNTIYF.

The chain combines TRBV4-2 with TRBJ1-5; no clear D. Germline V gives CDR1 LGHNA, CDR2 YNFKEQ. Deletions cut 1 base from V and 2 bases from J, with 6 bases between. The CDR3 has 14 amino acids. The CDR3 DNA is TGTGCCAGCAGCCAAGCCCAGGGCAATCAGCCCCAGCATTTT. It codes for CASSQAQGNQPQHF.

This clone has a single count. The rearrangement uses TRBV7-2 and TRBJ1-2, with TRBD1 as a possible D gene (5 bases). CDR1 SGHTA and CDR2 FQGNSA come from the germline V gene. V lost 5 bases and J lost 8, with 15 bases in between. The CDR3 runs to 13 residues. CDR3 protein: CASSPNGAAGYTF. The CDR3 DNA follows: TGTGCCAGCAGCCCAAATGGGGCAGCGGGCTACACCTTC.

The chain employs TRBV15 and TRBJ2-7; 9 bases are shared with TRBD1. CDR1 and CDR2 (germline): LNHNV, YYDKDF (reference sequence). The trim removed 5 bases at V and 4 bases at J, leaving 6 bases unmatched. CDR3 length: 14 residues. As DNA, the CDR3 is TGTGCCACCAGCGCCCGGGACAGGGTATACGAGCAGTACTTC. It is translated as CATSARDRVYEQYF.

The rearrangement joins TRBV5-1 to TRBJ2-1; 8 positions match TRBD2. CDR1 is SGHRS and CDR2 is YFSETQ in the germline V gene. The CDR3 loop spans 15 amino acids. Trimming cost V 4 bases and J 4 bases; bases outside gene matches: 7. The CDR3 spells CASSLTSGEYNEQFF. In nucleotides, the CDR3 is TGCGCCAGCAGCCTCACTAGCGGAGAATACAATGAGCAGTTCTTC.

This clone was recorded a few times. The J gene is TRBJ1-1, the V gene TRBV6-1, with TRBD1 identical over 9 bases. CDR3 length: 19 amino acids. The J segment lost 7 bases and the V segment lost 2 bases, leaving 20 bases of the junction unmatched. Germline lookup yields CDR1 MNHNS and CDR2 SASEGT. CDR3 nucleotides: TGTGCCAGCAGTGAATATTCCCGGTTCGACAGGGGGGTTCGGGTTGAAGCTTTCTTT. Translated, it gives CASSEYSRFDRGVRVEAFF.

V gene TRBV5-6 combines with J gene TRBJ2-7; 8 nucleotides line up with TRBD1. In germline, CDR1 is SGHDT, CDR2 YYEEEE. The CDR3 contains 14 residues. Trimming removed 5 bases from V and 3 bases from J; junction bases left unmatched: 7. For the CDR3, the DNA is TGTGCCAGCAGGTACCGGGACAGGCTCTACGAGCAGTACTTC. Protein product: CASRYRDRLYEQYF.

In this sample, this clone turned up a few times. The V call is TRBV6-5, the J call TRBJ2-1; D is perhaps TRBD1 (6 bases). Trimming took 6 bases from V and 0 from J, leaving 12 bases between them. This CDR3 contains 15 residues. CDR1 MNHEY and CDR2 SVGAGI come from the germline V gene. The CDR3 region is CASSPGQSSYNEQFF. Here the CDR3 DNA reads TGTGCCAGCAGCCCCGGACAGAGCTCCTACAATGAGCAGTTCTTC.

This clone was detected a few times. The CDR3 bases are TGTGCCAGCAGTTTCCAGGGGACTGGAAACACCATATATTTT. It translates to CASSFQGTGNTIYF. This chain joins TRBV27 and TRBJ1-3; D possibly corresponds to TRBD1 (6 bases). This CDR3 has 14 residues. V dropped 3 bases and J dropped 2 bases, with 8 bases sitting between them. The germline gives CDR1 MNHEY, CDR2 SMNVEV (reference sequence).

There are a few counts of this clone. J is TRBJ2-7 and V is TRBV5-6, with no clear D. Trimming cost V 4 bases and J 5 bases, with 13 bases left between them. Germline CDR1 is SGHDT and CDR2 is YYEEEE. The CDR3 is 13 amino acids. The CDR3 nucleotides are TGTGCCAGCAGCCCTTCCGTGGGCGACGAGCAGTACTTC. As protein: CASSPSVGDEQYF.

The CDR3 DNA reads TGCGCCAGCAGCAACCGGGACAGCACCTACGAGCAGTACTTC. Amino acid sequence: CASSNRDSTYEQYF. The chain couples TRBV5-1 to TRBJ2-7, with TRBD1 matching 7 bases. The ends lost 4 bases at V and 2 bases at J; junction bases unmatched: 6. Germline CDR1 SGHRS, CDR2 YFSETQ. The CDR3 extends over 14 amino acids.

This clone was observed a handful of times. CDR3 amino acids: CASSLSGGPLSYEQYF. As DNA, the CDR3 is TGTGCCAGCAGTTTATCAGGGGGCCCCCTCTCCTACGAGCAGTACTTC. This chain uses TRBV27 with TRBJ2-7, with 7 nucleotides matching TRBD1. Germline V gene lookup returns CDR1 MNHEY and CDR2 SMNVEV (reference sequence). The trim removed 0 bases at V and 0 bases at J, leaving 5 bases unmatched. The CDR3 is made up of 16 amino acids.

The count of this clone is one. The chain links TRBV4-1 to TRBJ2-7, with D possibly matching TRBD1 (5 bases). Trimming shortened V by 2 bases and J by 1 base, and 12 bases separated the two germline ends. The CDR3 totals 15 residues. The germline V gene encodes CDR1 MGHRA and CDR2 YSYEKL. The CDR3 DNA follows: TGCGCCAGCAGCCAAAACACAGGTGGTTCCTACGAGCAGTACTTC. It is translated as CASSQNTGGSYEQYF.